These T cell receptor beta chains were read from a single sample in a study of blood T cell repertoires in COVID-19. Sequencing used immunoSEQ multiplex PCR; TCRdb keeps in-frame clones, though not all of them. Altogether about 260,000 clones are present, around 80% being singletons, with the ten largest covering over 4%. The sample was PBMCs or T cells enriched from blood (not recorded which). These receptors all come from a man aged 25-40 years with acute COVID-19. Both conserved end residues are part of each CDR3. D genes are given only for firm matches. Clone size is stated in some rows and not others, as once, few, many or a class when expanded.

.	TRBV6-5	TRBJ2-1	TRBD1	CASRVTGGGYEQFF	TGTGCCAGCAGGGTGACAGGGGGTGGGTATGAGCAGTTCTTC
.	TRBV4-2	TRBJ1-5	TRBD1	CASSQDRTGQGAGNQPQHF	TGTGCCAGCAGCCAAGATAGGACCGGACAGGGGGCGGGCAATCAGCCCCAGCATTTT
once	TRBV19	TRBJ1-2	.	CASSSQATESYGYTF	TGTGCCAGTAGTTCCCAGGCGACAGAAAGCTATGGCTACACCTTC
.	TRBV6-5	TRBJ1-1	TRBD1	CASSQTGAGEAFF	TGTGCCAGCAGTCAAACAGGGGCTGGTGAAGCTTTCTTT
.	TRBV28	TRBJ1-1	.	CASSLGGWSEAFF	TGTGCCAGCAGTTTAGGAGGGTGGTCTGAAGCTTTCTTT
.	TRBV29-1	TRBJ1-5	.	CSVEAGKNQPQHF	TGCAGCGTTGAAGCGGGGAAGAATCAGCCCCAGCATTTT
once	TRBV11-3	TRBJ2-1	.	CASSLTSGSSEQFF	TGTGCCAGCAGCTTGACGAGCGGGTCCTCTGAGCAGTTCTTC
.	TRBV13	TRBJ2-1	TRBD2	CASSLRLAGVEEQFF	TGTGCCAGCAGCTTACGGCTAGCGGGAGTCGAAGAGCAGTTCTTC
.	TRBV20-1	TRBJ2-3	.	CSAPDFTTQYF	TGCAGTGCTCCGGACTTCACAACGCAGTATTTT
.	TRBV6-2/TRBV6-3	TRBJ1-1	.	CASSPPYLRLSEAFF	TGTGCCAGCAGTCCCCCATATCTCAGGCTATCTGAAGCTTTCTTT
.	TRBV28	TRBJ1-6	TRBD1	CASRTGNNSPLHF	TGTGCCAGCCGGACAGGCAATAATTCACCCCTCCACTTT
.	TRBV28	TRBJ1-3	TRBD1	CASSFTGAGNTIYF	TGTGCCAGCAGTTTTACAGGGGCTGGAAACACCATATATTTT
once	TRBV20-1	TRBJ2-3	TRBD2	CSASGRAASTDTQYF	TGCAGTGCTAGTGGGAGGGCCGCGAGCACAGATACGCAGTATTTT
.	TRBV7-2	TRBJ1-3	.	CASSVQALGNTIYF	TGTGCCAGCAGCGTCCAAGCGCTTGGAAACACCATATATTTT
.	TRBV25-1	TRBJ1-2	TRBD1	CASSALEGQGAGGYTF	TGTGCCAGCAGTGCTCTGGAGGGACAGGGGGCAGGTGGCTACACCTTC
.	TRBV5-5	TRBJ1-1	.	CASSWRGTEAFF	TGTGCCAGCAGCTGGAGGGGTACTGAAGCTTTCTTT
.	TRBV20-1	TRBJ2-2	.	CSAPFTGELFF	TGCAGTGCTCCCTTTACCGGGGAGCTGTTTTTT
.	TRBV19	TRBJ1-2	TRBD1	CASSTETGVVGYTF	TGTGCCAGTAGTACAGAGACAGGGGTGGTTGGCTACACCTTC
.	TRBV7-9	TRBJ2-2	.	CASSSPTINTGELFF	TGTGCCAGCAGCTCGCCCACTATTAACACCGGGGAGCTGTTTTTT
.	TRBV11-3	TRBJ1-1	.	CASSPRKQNTEAFF	TGTGCCAGCAGCCCCCGAAAACAGAACACTGAAGCTTTCTTT
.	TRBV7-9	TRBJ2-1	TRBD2	CASRSGTSGPKVF	TGTGCCAGCAGATCCGGGACTAGCGGGCCCAAGGTCTTC
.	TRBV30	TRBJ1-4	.	CAWRASATNEKLFF	TGTGCCTGGAGGGCCTCCGCAACTAATGAAAAACTGTTTTTT
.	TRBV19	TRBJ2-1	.	CASSPDFASYNEQFF	TGTGCCAGTAGCCCTGACTTCGCCTCCTACAATGAGCAGTTCTTC
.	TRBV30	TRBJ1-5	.	CAWRGLLEPSNQPQHF	TGTGCCTGGAGGGGGCTCCTTGAGCCCAGCAATCAGCCCCAGCATTTT
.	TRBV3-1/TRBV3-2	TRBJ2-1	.	CASSQPGRGNEQFF	TGTGCCAGCAGCCAGCCCGGTCGGGGCAATGAGCAGTTCTTC
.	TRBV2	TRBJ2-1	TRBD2	CASVGLAGAYNEQFF	TGTGCCAGCGTTGGACTAGCGGGGGCCTACAATGAGCAGTTCTTC
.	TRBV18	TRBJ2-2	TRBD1	CASSPDTGAMRLNTGELFF	TGTGCCAGCTCACCGGATACAGGGGCTATGAGACTGAACACCGGGGAGCTGTTTTTT